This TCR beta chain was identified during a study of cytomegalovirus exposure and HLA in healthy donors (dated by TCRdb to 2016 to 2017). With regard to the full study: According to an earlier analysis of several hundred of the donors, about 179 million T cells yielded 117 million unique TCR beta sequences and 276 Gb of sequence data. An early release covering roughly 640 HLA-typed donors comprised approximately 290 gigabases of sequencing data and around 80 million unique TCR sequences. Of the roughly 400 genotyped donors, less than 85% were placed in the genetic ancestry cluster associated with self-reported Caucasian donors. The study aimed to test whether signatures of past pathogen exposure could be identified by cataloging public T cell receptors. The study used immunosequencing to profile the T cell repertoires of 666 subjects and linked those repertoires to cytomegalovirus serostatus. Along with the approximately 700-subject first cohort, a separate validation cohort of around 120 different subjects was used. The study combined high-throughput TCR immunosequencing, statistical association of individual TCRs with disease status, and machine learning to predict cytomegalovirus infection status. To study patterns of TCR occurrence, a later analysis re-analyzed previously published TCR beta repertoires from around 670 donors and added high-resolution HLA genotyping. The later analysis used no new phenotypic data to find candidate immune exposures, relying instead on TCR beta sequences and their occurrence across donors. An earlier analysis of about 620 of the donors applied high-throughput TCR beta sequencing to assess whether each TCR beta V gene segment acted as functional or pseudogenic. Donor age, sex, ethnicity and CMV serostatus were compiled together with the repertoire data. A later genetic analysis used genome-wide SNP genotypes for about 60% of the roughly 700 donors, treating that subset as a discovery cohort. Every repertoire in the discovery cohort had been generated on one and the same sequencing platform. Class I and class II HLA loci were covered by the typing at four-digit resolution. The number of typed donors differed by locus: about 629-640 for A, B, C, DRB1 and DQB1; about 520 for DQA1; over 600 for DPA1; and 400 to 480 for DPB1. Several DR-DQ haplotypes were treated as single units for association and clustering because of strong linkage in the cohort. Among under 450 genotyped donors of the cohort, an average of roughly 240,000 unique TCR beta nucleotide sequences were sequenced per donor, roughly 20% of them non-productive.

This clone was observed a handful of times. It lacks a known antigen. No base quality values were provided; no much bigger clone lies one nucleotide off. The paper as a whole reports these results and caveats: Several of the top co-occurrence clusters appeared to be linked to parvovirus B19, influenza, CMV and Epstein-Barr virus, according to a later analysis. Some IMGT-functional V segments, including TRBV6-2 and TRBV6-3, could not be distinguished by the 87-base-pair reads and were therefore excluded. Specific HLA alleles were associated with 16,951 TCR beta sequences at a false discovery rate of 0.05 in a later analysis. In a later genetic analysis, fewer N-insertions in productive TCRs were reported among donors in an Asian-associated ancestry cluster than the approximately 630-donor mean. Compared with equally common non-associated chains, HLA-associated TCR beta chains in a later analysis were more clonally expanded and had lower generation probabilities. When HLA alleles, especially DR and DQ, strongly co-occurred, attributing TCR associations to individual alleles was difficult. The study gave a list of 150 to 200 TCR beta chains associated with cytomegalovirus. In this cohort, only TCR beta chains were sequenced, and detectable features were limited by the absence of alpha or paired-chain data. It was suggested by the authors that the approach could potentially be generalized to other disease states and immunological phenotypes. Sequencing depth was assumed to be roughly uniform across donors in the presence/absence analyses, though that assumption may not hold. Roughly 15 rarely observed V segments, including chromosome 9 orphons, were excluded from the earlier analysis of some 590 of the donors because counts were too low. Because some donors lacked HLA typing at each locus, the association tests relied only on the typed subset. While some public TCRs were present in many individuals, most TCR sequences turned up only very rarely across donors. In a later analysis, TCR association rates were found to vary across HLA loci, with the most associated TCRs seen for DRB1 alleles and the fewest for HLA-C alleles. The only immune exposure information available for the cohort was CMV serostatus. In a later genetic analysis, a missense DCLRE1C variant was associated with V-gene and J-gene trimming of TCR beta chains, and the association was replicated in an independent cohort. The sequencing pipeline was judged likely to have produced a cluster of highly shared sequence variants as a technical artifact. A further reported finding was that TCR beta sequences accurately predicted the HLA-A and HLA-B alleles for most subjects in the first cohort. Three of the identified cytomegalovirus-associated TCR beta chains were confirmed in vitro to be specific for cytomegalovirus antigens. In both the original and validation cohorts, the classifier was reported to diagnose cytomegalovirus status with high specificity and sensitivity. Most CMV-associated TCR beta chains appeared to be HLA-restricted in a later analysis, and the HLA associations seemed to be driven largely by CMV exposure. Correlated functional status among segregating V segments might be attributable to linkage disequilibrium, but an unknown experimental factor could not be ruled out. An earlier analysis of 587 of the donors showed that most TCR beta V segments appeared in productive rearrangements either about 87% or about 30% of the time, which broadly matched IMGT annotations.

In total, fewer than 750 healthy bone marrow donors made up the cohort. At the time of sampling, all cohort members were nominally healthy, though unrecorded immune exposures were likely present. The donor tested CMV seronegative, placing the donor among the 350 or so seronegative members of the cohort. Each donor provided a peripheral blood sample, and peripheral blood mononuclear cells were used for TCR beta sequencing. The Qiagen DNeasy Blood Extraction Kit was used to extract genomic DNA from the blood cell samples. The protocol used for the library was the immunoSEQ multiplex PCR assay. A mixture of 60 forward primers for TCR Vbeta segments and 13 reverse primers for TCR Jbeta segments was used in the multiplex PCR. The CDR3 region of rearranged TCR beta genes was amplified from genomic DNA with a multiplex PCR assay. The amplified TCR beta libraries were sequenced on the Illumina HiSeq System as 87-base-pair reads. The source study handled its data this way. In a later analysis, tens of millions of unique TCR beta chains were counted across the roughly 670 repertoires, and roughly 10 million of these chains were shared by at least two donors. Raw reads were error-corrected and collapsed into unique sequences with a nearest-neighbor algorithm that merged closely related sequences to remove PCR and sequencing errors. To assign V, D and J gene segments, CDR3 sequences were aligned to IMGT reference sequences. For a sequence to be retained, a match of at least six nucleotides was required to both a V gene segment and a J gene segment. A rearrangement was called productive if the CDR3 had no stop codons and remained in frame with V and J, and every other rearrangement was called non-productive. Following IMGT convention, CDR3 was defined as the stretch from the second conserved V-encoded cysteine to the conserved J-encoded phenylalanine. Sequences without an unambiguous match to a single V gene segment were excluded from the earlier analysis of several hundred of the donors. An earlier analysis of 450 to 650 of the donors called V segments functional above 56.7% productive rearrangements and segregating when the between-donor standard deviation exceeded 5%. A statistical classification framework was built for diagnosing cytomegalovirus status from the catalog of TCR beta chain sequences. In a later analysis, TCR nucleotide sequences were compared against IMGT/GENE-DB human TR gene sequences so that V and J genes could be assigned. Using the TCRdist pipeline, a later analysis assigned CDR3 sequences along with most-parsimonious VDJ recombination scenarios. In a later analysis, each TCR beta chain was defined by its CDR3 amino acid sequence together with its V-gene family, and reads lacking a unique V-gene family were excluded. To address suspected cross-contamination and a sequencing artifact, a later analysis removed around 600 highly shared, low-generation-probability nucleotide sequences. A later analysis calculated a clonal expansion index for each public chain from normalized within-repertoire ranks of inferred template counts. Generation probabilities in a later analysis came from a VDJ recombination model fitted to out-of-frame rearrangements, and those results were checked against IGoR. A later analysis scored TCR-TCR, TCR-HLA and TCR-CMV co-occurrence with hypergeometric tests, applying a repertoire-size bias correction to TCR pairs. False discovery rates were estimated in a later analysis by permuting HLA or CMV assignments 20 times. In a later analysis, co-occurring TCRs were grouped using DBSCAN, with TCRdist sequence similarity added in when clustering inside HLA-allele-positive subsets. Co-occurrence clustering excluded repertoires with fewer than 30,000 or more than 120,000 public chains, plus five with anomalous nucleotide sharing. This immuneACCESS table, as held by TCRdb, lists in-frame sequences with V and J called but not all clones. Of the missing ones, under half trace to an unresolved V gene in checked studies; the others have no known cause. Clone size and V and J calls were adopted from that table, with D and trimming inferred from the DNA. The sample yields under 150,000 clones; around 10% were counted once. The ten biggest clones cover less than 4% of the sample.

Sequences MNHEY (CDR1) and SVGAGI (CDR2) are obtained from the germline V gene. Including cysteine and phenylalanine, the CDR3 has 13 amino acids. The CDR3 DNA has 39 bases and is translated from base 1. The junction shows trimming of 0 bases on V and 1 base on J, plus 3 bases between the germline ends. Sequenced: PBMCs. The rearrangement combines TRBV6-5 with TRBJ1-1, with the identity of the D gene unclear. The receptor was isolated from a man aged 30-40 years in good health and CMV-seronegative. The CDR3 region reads CASSYSRNTEAFF. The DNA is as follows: TGTGCCAGCAGTTACTCGAGGAACACTGAAGCTTTCTTT.